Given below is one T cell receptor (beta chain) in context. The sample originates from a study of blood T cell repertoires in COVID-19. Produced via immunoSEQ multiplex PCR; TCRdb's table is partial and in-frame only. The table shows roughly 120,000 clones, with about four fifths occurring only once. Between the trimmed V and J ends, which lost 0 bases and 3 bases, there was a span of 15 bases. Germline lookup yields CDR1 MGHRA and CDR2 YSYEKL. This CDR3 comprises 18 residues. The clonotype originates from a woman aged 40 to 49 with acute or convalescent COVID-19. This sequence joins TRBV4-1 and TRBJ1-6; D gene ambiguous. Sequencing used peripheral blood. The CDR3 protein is CASSQEESVGGYNSPLHF. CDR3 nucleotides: TGCGCCAGCAGCCAAGAAGAATCGGTGGGAGGCTATAATTCACCCCTCCACTTT.